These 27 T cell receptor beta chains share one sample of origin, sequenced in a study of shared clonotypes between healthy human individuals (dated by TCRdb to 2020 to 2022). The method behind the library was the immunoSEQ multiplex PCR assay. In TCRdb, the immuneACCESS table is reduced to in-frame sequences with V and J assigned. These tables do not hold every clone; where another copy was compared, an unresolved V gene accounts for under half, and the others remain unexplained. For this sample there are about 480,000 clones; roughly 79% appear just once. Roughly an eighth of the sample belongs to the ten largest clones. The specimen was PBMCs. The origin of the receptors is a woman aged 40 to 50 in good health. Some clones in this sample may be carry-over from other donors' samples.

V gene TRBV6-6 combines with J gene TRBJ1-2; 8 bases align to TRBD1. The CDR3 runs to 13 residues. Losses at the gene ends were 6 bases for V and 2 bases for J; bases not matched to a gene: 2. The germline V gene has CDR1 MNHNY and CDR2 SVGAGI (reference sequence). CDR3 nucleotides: TGTGCCAGCAGACAGGGGGACAACTATGGCTACACCTTC. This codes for CASRQGDNYGYTF.

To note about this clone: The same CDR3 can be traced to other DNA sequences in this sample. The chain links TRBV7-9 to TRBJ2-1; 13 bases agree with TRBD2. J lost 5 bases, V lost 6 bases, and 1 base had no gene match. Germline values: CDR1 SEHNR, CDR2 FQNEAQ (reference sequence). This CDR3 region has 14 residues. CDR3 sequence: CASRGTSGNNEQFF. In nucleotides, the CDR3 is TGTGCCAGCAGGGGGACTAGCGGGAACAATGAGCAGTTCTTC.

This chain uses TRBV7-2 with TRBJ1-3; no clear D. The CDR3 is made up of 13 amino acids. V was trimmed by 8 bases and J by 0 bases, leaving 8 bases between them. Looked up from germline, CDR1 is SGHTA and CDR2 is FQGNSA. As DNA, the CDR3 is TGTGCCAGCGCCACTAGCTCTGGAAACACCATATATTTT. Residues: CASATSSGNTIYF.

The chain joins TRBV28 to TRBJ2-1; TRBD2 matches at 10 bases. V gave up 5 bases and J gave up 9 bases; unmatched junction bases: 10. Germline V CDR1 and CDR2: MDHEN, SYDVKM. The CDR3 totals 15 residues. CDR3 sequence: CASSAGTSVRGEQFF. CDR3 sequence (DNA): TGTGCCAGCAGTGCCGGGACTAGCGTACGGGGTGAGCAGTTCTTC.

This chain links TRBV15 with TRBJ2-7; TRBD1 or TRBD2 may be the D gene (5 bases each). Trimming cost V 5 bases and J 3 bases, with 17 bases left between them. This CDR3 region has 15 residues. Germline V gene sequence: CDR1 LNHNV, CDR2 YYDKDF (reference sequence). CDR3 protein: CATSPEDLGGYEQYF. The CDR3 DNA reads TGTGCCACCAGCCCAGAGGACCTTGGGGGCTACGAGCAGTACTTC.

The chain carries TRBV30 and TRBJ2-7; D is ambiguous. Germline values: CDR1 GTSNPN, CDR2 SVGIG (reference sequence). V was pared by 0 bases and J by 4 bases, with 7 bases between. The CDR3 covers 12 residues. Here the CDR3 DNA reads TGTGCCTGGAGTGTTATTGGGTACGAGCAGTACTTC. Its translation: CAWSVIGYEQYF.

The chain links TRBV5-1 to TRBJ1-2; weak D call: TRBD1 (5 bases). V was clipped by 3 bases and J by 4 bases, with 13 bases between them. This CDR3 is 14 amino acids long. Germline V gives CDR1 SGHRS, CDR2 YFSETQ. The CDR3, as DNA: TGCGCCAGCAGCTGGACCAGGGTGGGCTATGGCTACACCTTC. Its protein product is CASSWTRVGYGYTF.

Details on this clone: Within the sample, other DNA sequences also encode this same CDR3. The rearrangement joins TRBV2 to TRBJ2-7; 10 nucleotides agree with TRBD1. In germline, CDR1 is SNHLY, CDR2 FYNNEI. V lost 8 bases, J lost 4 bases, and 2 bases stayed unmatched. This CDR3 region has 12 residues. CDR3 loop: CASRDRGYEQYF. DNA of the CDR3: TGTGCCAGCCGGGACAGGGGTTACGAGCAGTACTTC.

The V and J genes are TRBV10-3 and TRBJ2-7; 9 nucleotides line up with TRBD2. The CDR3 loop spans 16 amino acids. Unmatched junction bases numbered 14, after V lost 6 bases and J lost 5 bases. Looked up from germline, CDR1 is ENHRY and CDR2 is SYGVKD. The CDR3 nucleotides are TGTGCCATCAGCGGCGGGGGTAGCGGGAGACGGAACGAGCAGTACTTC. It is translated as CAISGGGSGRRNEQYF.

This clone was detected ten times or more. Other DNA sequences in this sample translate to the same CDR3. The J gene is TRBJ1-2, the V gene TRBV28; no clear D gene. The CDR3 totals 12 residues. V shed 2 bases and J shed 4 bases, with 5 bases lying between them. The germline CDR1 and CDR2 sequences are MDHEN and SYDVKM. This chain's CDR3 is CASSLRLYGYTF. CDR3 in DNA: TGTGCCAGCAGTTTAAGGCTCTATGGCTACACCTTC.

The CDR3, as DNA: TGTGCCAGTAGTATTTCCGGGCATCAGCCCCAGCATTTT. Its translation: CASSISGHQPQHF. The chain carries TRBV19 and TRBJ1-5; D is ambiguous. Germline lookup yields CDR1 LNHDA and CDR2 SQIVND (reference sequence). Trimming took 3 bases from V and 5 from J, leaving 8 bases between them. The CDR3 totals 13 residues.

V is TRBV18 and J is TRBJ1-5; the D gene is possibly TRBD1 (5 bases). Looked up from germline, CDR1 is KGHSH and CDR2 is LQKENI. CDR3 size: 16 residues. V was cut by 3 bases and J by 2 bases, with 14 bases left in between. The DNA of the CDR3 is TGTGCCAGCTCACCCTCCTACGGGACTCGCAATCAGCCCCAGCATTTT. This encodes CASSPSYGTRNQPQHF.

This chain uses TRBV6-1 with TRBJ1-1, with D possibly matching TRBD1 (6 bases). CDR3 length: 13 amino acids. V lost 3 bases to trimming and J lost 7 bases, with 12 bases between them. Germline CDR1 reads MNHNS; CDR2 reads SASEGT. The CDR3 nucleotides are TGTGCCAGCAGTGACCGGGAGGACAGTGAAGCTTTCTTT. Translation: CASSDREDSEAFF.

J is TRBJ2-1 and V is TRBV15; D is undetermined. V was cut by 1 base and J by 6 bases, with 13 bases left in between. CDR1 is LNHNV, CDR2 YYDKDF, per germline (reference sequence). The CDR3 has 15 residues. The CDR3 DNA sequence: TGTGCCACCAGCAGAGTCGGGTTCAAAGGCAATGAGCAGTTCTTC. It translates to CATSRVGFKGNEQFF.

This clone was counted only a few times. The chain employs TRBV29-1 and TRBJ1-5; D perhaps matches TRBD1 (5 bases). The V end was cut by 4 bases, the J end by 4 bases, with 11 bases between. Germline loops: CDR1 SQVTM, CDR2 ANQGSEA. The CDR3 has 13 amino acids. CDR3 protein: CSVASGKNQPQHF. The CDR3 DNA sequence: TGCAGCGTTGCGTCAGGGAAGAATCAGCCCCAGCATTTT.

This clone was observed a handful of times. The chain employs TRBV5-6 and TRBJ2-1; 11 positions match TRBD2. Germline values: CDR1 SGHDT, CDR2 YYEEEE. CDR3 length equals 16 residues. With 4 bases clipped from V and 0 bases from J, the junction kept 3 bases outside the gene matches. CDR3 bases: TGTGCCAGCAGCCGGACTAGCGGGCGCTCCTACAATGAGCAGTTCTTC. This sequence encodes CASSRTSGRSYNEQFF. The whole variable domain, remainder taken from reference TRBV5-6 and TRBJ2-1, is DAGVTQSPTHLIKTRGQQVTLRCSPKSGHDTVSWYQQALGQGPQFIFQYYEEEERQRGNFPDRFSGHQFPNYSSELNVNALLLGDSALYLCASSRTSGRSYNEQFFGPGTRLTVL.

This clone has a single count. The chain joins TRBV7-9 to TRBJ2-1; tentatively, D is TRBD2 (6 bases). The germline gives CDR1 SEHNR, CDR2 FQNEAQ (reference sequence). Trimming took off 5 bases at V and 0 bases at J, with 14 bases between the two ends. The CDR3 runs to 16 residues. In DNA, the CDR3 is TGTGCCAGCAGCGCGGGACTCCTGAGCTCCTACAATGAGCAGTTCTTC. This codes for CASSAGLLSSYNEQFF.

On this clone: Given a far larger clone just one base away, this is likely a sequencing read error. CDR3 in DNA: TGTGTCTGGAGTAGCACGGGAGGAGAGATAATCACAGATACGCAGTATTTT. The encoded protein is CVWSSTGGEIITDTQYF. This rearrangement joins TRBV30 to TRBJ2-3; 7 bases match TRBD2. The CDR3 loop spans 17 amino acids. Germline V gives CDR1 GTSNPN, CDR2 SVGIG (reference sequence).

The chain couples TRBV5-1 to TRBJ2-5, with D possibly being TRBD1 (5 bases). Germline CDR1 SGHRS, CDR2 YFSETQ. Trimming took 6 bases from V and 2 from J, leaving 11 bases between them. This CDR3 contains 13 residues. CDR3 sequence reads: CASTIDRQETQYF. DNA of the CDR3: TGCGCCAGCACCATAGACAGACAAGAGACCCAGTACTTC. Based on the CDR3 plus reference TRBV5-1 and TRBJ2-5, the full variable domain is KAGVTQTPRYLIKTRGQQVTLSCSPISGHRSVSWYQQTPGQGLQFLFEYFSETQRNKGNFPGRFSGRQFSNSRSEMNVSTLELGDSALYLCASTIDRQETQYFGPGTRLLVL.

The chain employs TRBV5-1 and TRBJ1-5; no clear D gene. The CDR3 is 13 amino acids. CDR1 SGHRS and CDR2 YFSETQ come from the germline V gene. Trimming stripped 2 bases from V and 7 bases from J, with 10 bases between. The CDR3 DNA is TGCGCCAGCAGCTTAAACCCGTCGCAGCCCCAGCATTTT. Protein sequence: CASSLNPSQPQHF. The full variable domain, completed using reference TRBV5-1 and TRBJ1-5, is KAGVTQTPRYLIKTRGQQVTLSCSPISGHRSVSWYQQTPGQGLQFLFEYFSETQRNKGNFPGRFSGRQFSNSRSEMNVSTLELGDSALYLCASSLNPSQPQHFGDGTRLSIL.

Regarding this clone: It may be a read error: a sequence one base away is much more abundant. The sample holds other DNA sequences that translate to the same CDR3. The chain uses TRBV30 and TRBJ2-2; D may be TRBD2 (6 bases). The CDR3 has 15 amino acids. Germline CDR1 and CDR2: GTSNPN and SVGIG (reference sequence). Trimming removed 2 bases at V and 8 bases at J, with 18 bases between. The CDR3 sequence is CAWSRLATITGELFF. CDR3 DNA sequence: TGTGCCTGGAGTCGGCTAGCGACCATAACAGGGGAGCTGTTTTTT. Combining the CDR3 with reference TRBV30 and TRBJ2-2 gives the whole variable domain SQTIHQWPATLVQPVGSPLSLECTVEGTSNPNLYWYRQAAGRGLQLLFYSVGIGQISSEVPQNLSASRPQDRQFILSSKKLLLSDSGFYLCAWSRLATITGELFFGEGSRLTVL.

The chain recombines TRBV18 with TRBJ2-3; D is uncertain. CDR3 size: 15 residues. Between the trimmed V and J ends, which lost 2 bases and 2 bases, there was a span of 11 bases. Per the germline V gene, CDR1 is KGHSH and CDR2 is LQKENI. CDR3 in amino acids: CASSPRTEPTDTQYF. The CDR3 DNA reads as TGTGCCAGCTCACCAAGAACGGAACCCACAGATACGCAGTATTTT.

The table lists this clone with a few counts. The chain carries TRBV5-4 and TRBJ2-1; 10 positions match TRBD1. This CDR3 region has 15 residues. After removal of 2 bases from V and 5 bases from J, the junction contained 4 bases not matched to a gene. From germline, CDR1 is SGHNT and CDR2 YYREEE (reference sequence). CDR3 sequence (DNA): TGTGCCAGCAGCTTTCCGGGACAGGGGCACAATGAGCAGTTCTTC. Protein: CASSFPGQGHNEQFF. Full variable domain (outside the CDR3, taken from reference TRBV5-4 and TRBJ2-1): ETGVTQSPTHLIKTRGQQVTLRCSSQSGHNTVSWYQQALGQGPQFIFQYYREEENGRGNFPPRFSGLQFPNYSSELNVNALELDDSALYLCASSFPGQGHNEQFFGPGTRLTVL.

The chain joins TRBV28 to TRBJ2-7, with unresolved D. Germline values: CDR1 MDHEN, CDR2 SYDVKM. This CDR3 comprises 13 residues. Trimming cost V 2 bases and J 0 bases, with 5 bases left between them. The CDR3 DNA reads TGTGCCAGCAGTTTAGCATCCTCCTACGAGCAGTACTTC. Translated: CASSLASSYEQYF.

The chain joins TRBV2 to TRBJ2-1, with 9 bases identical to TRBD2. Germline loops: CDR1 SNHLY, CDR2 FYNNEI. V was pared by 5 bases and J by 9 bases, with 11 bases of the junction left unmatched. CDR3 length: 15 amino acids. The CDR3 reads CASSPLAGGVSEQFF. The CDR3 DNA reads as TGTGCCAGCAGTCCACTAGCGGGCGGGGTTTCTGAGCAGTTCTTC.

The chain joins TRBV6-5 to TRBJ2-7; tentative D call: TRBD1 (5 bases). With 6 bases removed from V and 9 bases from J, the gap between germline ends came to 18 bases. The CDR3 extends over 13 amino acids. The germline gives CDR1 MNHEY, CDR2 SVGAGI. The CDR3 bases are TGTGCCAGCAGGACTGACCTTAGGGGATCGCAGTACTTC. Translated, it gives CASRTDLRGSQYF.

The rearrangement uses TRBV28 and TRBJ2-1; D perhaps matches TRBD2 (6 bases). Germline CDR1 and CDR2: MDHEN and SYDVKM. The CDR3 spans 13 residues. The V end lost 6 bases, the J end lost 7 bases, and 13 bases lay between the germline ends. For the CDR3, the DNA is TGTGCCAGCAGGGAGGGACTGTGGAATGAGCAGTTCTTC. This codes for CASREGLWNEQFF.